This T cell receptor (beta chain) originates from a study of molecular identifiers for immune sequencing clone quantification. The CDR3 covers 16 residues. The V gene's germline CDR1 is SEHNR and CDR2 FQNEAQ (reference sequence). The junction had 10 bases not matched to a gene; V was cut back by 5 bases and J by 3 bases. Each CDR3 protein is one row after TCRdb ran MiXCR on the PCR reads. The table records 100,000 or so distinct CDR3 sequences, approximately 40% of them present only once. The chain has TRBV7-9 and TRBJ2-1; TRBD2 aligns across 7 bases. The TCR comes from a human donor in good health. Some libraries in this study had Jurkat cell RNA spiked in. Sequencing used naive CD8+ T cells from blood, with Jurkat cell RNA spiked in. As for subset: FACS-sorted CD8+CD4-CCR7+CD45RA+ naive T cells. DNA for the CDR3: TGTGCCAGCAGCCCCAGCCGCCTAGCGGTCTACAATGAGCAGTTCTTC. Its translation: CASSPSRLAVYNEQFF.